This T cell receptor (beta chain) was identified during a study of blood T cell repertoires in COVID-19. The wider study: The United States, Italy and Spain supplied acute and convalescent COVID-19 samples. In each case, the material was cDNA or gDNA derived from T cells, B-cell-depleted T cells, or PBMCs.

Authors' analysis steps: Estimation of nucleated cell counts was performed using reference gene primer amplification. The assay was immunoSEQ multiplex PCR, and TCRdb's table has in-frame clones only and misses some. V, J and clone size derive from that table, while D and trimming were established from the DNA sequence. There are under 250,000 clones in the sample; 89% occur only once, and around 6.5% lies in the top ten. Germline loops: CDR1 SEHNR, CDR2 FQNEAQ (reference sequence). V shed 8 bases and J 5 bases; nucleotides not matched to a gene: 5. CDR3 size: 13 residues. This sequence joins TRBV7-9 and TRBJ2-3, with 9 bases aligning to TRBD2. The clonotype comes from a man in his 60s who had recovered from COVID-19. Input material: peripheral blood. The CDR3 nucleotides read TGTGCCAGCTCTAGCGGGACGGGAGATACGCAGTATTTT. This encodes CASSSGTGDTQYF. Filled out from reference TRBV7-9 and TRBJ2-3, the complete variable domain reads DTGVSQNPRHKITKRGQNVTFRCDPISEHNRLYWYRQTLGQGPEFLTYFQNEAQLEKSRLLSDRFSAERPKGSFSTLEIQRTEQGDSAMYLCASSSGTGDTQYFGPGTRLTVL.